This entry is about one TCR beta chain. What it binds is unknown. Profiled with immunoSEQ multiplex PCR; TCRdb holds only in-frame clones, not every one. The sample holds 150,000 to 190,000 clones, roughly 87% seen once. Time point indicated: blood 2 weeks post-SBRT. Treatment here: 15 Gy SBRT to primary tumor, nephrectomy 4 weeks later. Germline values: CDR1 SGHTA, CDR2 FQGNSA. The CDR3 runs 15 residues. V was cut by 2 bases and J by 4 bases, with 14 bases left in between. The sample originates from a study of radiation and T cells in renal cell carcinoma. Study-level results: Top tumor clonotypes rose in blood 2 weeks post-radiation, then contracted.

The chain carries TRBV7-2 and TRBJ1-2, with D possibly being TRBD1 (6 bases). The clonotype comes from a woman in her forties or fifties with renal cell carcinoma. Sequenced material: blood, taken from a patient whose treatment included radiotherapy and nephrectomy. The CDR3 DNA follows: TGTGCCAGCAGCTTAAGTTTGGACAGCTTCTATGGCTACACCTTC. Translating it yields CASSLSLDSFYGYTF.